This TCR beta chain was recovered during a study of blood T cell repertoires in COVID-19. CDR1 is WSHSY and CDR2 is SAAADI in the germline V gene. CDR3 length: 14 residues. V lost 7 bases to trimming and J lost 1 base, with 10 bases between them. Repertoires were generated with immunoSEQ multiplex PCR, while TCRdb's copy carries only in-frame clones and drops some. The repertoire holds 130,000 or so clones, around nine tenths seen once, with approximately 4.3% in the top ten. V and J are TRBV10-2 and TRBJ1-4; D gene ambiguous. Sequenced sample: peripheral blood. The receptor's source is a man aged 60 to 75 with COVID-19, enrolled during active disease. The CDR3 bases are TGCGCCAGCATGGAGGTGGAAACTAATGAAAAACTGTTTTTT. Translation gives CASMEVETNEKLFF.